A selection of T cell receptor beta chains follows, all from one sample in a study of response to subunit inactivated influenza vaccine. TCRdb processed the RT-PCR reads anew with MiXCR; each CDR3 protein has one entry. This table has around 520,000 distinct CDR3 sequences, roughly 12% appearing once. Sequencing used PBMCs from blood, obtained on the day of vaccination. These receptors originate from a man aged 50 or older who received an inactivated influenza vaccine. Each CDR3 is given with its conserved first and last residue. Fields, in order: V gene, J gene, clone size, D gene, CDR3 DNA, CDR3 protein. The D gene is left open where the match is weak. Part of the rows lack a size; the others show once, few, many or a class for expanded clones.

>TRBV3-1|TRBJ1-1|few|TRBD1
TGTGCCAGCAGCTTCGGACAGGGGACTATGAACACTGAAGCTTTCTTT
CASSFGQGTMNTEAFF
>TRBV4-1|TRBJ1-2|many|.
TGCGCCAGCAGCCAAGATCAGGGCTGGGAGGGCTACACCTTC
CASSQDQGWEGYTF
>TRBV7-2|TRBJ2-7|many|.
TGTGCCAGCAGCTTACAACTTACGAAGCAGTACTTC
CASSLQLTKQYF
>TRBV7-9|TRBJ2-3|.|.
TGTGCCAGCAGCTTGACAGAAGATACGCAGTATTTT
CASSLTEDTQYF
>TRBV3-1|TRBJ2-3|.|TRBD2
TGTGCCAGCTCCAAGGATCTGCGACTAGCGGGGGACACAGATACGCAGTATTTT
CASSKDLRLAGDTDTQYF
>TRBV4-3|TRBJ2-1|.|TRBD2
TGCGCCAGCAGCCCCCGGGTAGCGGGATCCCACCGTGGGAATGAGCAGTTCTTC
CASSPRVAGSHRGNEQFF
>TRBV7-9|TRBJ2-1|few|.
TGTGCCAGCAGCTCGACCCACAATGAGCAGTTCTTC
CASSSTHNEQFF
>TRBV5-1|TRBJ1-1|.|.
TGCGCCAGCAGCGAGGGGGAGGTGGCTTTCTTT
CASSEGEVAFF
>TRBV12-3/TRBV12-4|TRBJ2-7|many|.
TGTGCCAGCAGCCGGGACATCATGGGGCAGTACTTC
CASSRDIMGQYF
>TRBV5-1|TRBJ2-7|few|TRBD2
TGCGCCAGCAGCCCAACCTGGACTAGCGGGGGCTACGAGCAGTACTTC
CASSPTWTSGGYEQYF
>TRBV5-1|TRBJ2-1|many|.
TGCGCCAGCAGCTCTGGGGGGTTCGGATACAATGAGCAGTTCTTC
CASSSGGFGYNEQFF
>TRBV7-2|TRBJ2-1|.|TRBD1
TGTGCCAGCAGCTCCCGCCGGGACAGCTCCTACAATGAGCAGTTCTTC
CASSSRRDSSYNEQFF
>TRBV5-8|TRBJ2-5|.|TRBD1
TGTGCCAGCCAAGGGGGCAGGGGCGAGACCCAGTACTTC
CASQGGRGETQYF
>TRBV24-1|TRBJ2-2|few|.
TGTGCCACCAGTGATTTGGGGTCCGCAGAGAACACCGGGGAGCTGTTTTTT
CATSDLGSAENTGELFF
>TRBV9|TRBJ2-1|few|.
TGTGCCAGCAGCGTACTTGGGGCAAGCTCCTACAATGAGCAGTTCTTC
CASSVLGASSYNEQFF
>TRBV12-3/TRBV12-4|TRBJ2-7|few|.
TGTGCCAGCAGTTTCGGGGGTGCTAGCTCCTACGAGCAGTACTTC
CASSFGGASSYEQYF
>TRBV5-5|TRBJ1-5|many|.
TGTGCCAGCAGCTCGAGGGCAGCTAGCAATCAGCCCCAGCATTTT
CASSSRAASNQPQHF
>TRBV11-2|TRBJ1-2|.|.
TGTGCCAGCAGCTTAGATCGTGCGGACCGGATCGGCTACACCTTC
CASSLDRADRIGYTF
>TRBV10-3|TRBJ1-1|many|TRBD1
TGTGCCATCAGTGAATCGGGACAGATGAACACTGAAGCTTTCTTT
CAISESGQMNTEAFF
>TRBV6-2/TRBV6-3|TRBJ1-2|many|.
TGTGCCAGCAGTCAGACACCAGTGAACTATGGCTACACCTTC
CASSQTPVNYGYTF
>TRBV12-3/TRBV12-4|TRBJ2-7|.|.
TGTGCCAGCAGCCTGGGACGGCGCTACGAGCAGTACTTC
CASSLGRRYEQYF
>TRBV7-9|TRBJ1-2|.|TRBD1
TGTGCCAGCAGCCCCTGGAGACGAGGACAGGGAAACTATGGCTACACCTTC
CASSPWRRGQGNYGYTF
>TRBV5-1|TRBJ1-6|few|TRBD1
TGCGCCAGCAGCAGGACAGGGGGCAATTCACCCCTCCACTTT
CASSRTGGNSPLHF
>TRBV6-5|TRBJ2-1|few|TRBD2
TGTGCCAGCAGTACTATGACTAGCGGGAGTAGTTACAATGAGCAGTTCTTC
CASSTMTSGSSYNEQFF
>TRBV7-2|TRBJ2-7|many|TRBD2
TGTGCCAGCAGCCCACACAGCGGGAGTTTTTCCTACGAGCAGTACTTC
CASSPHSGSFSYEQYF
>TRBV5-1|TRBJ1-4|few|.
TGCGCCAGCAGCTTAGGCAGGGTTGGAGAAAAACTGTTTTTT
CASSLGRVGEKLFF
>TRBV12-3/TRBV12-4|TRBJ2-3|many|TRBD2
TGTGCCAGCAGTTTCCGGGGCGGGAGCGCAGATACGCAGTATTTT
CASSFRGGSADTQYF
>TRBV10-3|TRBJ2-5|many|TRBD1
TGTGCCATCAGCGATAGGGACAGGCAAGAGACCCAGTACTTC
CAISDRDRQETQYF
>TRBV3-1|TRBJ1-3|.|TRBD1
TGTGCCAGCAGCCAAGCGCCGACAGGGGCTGGAAACACCATATATTTT
CASSQAPTGAGNTIYF
>TRBV3-1|TRBJ2-7|few|.
TGTGCCAGCAGCCAAGTCGGGGGATTGAGCGAGCAGTACTTC
CASSQVGGLSEQYF
>TRBV6-1|TRBJ2-7|.|TRBD1
TGTGCCAGCACCCACCGCCGGGACAGGGTCTACGAGCAGTACTTC
CASTHRRDRVYEQYF
>TRBV15|TRBJ2-2|.|.
TGTGCCACCAGCAGAGTGCTAGACGGGGAGTTGTTTTTT
CATSRVLDGELFF
>TRBV21-1|TRBJ2-3|few|.
TGTGCCAGCAGCAAGGATAGGAAAGATACGCAGTATTTT
CASSKDRKDTQYF
>TRBV12-3/TRBV12-4|TRBJ2-5|many|.
TGTGCCAGCAGCCTGGACTTCGGGGTAGAGACCCAGTACTTC
CASSLDFGVETQYF
>TRBV20-1|TRBJ2-7|many|.
TGCAGTGCTATCGGATCCTGGGACCTGGGTTACGAGCAGTACTTC
CSAIGSWDLGYEQYF
>TRBV5-1|TRBJ2-6|.|.
TGCGCCAGCAGCTTGGCTGGGGTTAGCGTGGGCCAAGGGCCCAACGTCCTGACTTTC
CASSLAGVSVGQGPNVLTF
>TRBV12-3/TRBV12-4|TRBJ2-2|.|TRBD2
TGTGCCAGCAGTTTAGGCCGGCGGGGGGGCGGGAACACCGGGGAGCTGTTTTTT
CASSLGRRGGGNTGELFF
>TRBV29-1|TRBJ2-5|few|.
TGCAGCGTTGTGGGGGAAATCGGGACCCAGTACTTC
CSVVGEIGTQYF
>TRBV5-1|TRBJ2-7|medium-sized|.
TGCGCCAGCAGCAACCCCCGGGGCTCCTACGAGCAGTACTTC
CASSNPRGSYEQYF
>TRBV12-3/TRBV12-4|TRBJ2-3|.|.
TGTGCCAGCAGATGGGCCACCCGCACAGATACGCAGTATTTT
CASRWATRTDTQYF
>TRBV27|TRBJ2-1|.|TRBD2
TGTGCCACCCGGCTAGCGGGAGCCAATGAGCAGTTCTTC
CATRLAGANEQFF
>TRBV12-3/TRBV12-4|TRBJ2-7|.|TRBD1
TGTGCCAGCAGTCGCGGAACCCTCGGGACAGGGGGTTCCGAGCAGTACTTC
CASSRGTLGTGGSEQYF
>TRBV6-2/TRBV6-3|TRBJ2-7|.|.
TGTGCCAGCAGTCTGAGACCGGGACTGAACTCCTACGAGCAGTACTTC
CASSLRPGLNSYEQYF
>TRBV28|TRBJ2-2|.|TRBD2
TGTGCCAGCAGTTTCCGTACGGGACTAGCAGTAACGGGCAACACCGGGGAGCTGTTTTTT
CASSFRTGLAVTGNTGELFF
>TRBV19|TRBJ2-7|few|.
TGTGCCAGTACCATAGGGGGGGCATCCGGCGAGCAGTACTTC
CASTIGGASGEQYF
>TRBV24-1|TRBJ2-1|few|.
TGTGCCACCTTGTCTCTTACTAACAATGAGCAGTTCTTC
CATLSLTNNEQFF
>TRBV6-5|TRBJ1-1|few|.
TGTGCCAGCGGTCAGGGGATCACTGAAGCTTTCTTT
CASGQGITEAFF
>TRBV24-1|TRBJ2-3|.|TRBD1
TGTGCCACCAGCCCGGGACAGGTCACAGATACGCAGTATTTT
CATSPGQVTDTQYF
>TRBV7-2|TRBJ1-1|few|.
TGTGCCAGCAGCCGACTGGGCGGGAACACTGAAGCTTTCTTT
CASSRLGGNTEAFF
>TRBV4-1|TRBJ2-5|.|TRBD1
TGCGCCAGCAGCCAGAAGGGACAGGGGGCAGGAGAGACCCAGTACTTC
CASSQKGQGAGETQYF
>TRBV20-1|TRBJ2-3|many|TRBD2
TGCAGTGCTACCCTTATTAGCGGGAGGGCCCGAGATACGCAGTATTTT
CSATLISGRARDTQYF
>TRBV20-1|TRBJ1-1|many|.
TGCAGTGCTAGGGGGAACACTGAAGCTTTCTTT
CSARGNTEAFF
>TRBV10-3|TRBJ2-2|.|TRBD1
TGTGCCATTTCCACCGGGACAGGGAACACCGGGGAGCTGTTTTTT
CAISTGTGNTGELFF